The 24 T cell receptor beta chains in this list originate from one sample, sequenced in a study of CD8 T cells in ankylosing spondylitis. Broader study findings: What appeared characteristic of ankylosing spondylitis blood was a TCR beta motif of several highly homologous variants.

Their antigen targets remain unknown. TCRdb fed the 5' RACE reads into MiXCR, producing one record per CDR3 protein. The table records hundreds of thousands of distinct CDR3 sequences, around 11% of them present only once. Sequences were obtained from blood, either unsorted or a sorted T cell fraction (not recorded which). The origin of the receptors is a male donor with ankylosing spondylitis.

V is TRBV2 and J is TRBJ1-5; the D is unclear. This CDR3 comprises 13 residues. V dropped 8 bases and J dropped 4 bases, with 12 bases sitting between them. Germline V gene data show CDR1 as SNHLY and CDR2 as FYNNEI. CDR3 bases: TGTGCCAGCGGCTTAATCACAAATCAGCCCCAGCATTTT. Residues: CASGLITNQPQHF.

This chain connects TRBV19 to TRBJ1-1; a weak D match, TRBD1 (6 bases). Per germline, CDR1 LNHDA and CDR2 SQIVND (reference sequence). Trimming removed 2 bases at V and 5 bases at J, with 15 bases between. The CDR3 is 15 residues long. The CDR3 here is CASSISGGRRTEAFF. The CDR3 coding sequence is TGTGCCAGTAGTATAAGTGGGGGCAGGCGGACTGAAGCTTTCTTT.

This clonotype was observed a few times. The chain links TRBV28 to TRBJ2-3; perhaps TRBD1 as D (6 bases). Germline V gene data show CDR1 as MDHEN and CDR2 as SYDVKM. There are 13 residues in the CDR3. The V end lost 5 bases, the J end lost 5 bases, and 11 bases lay between the germline ends. This CDR3 reads CASSNTGRDTQYF. DNA of the CDR3: TGTGCCAGCAGTAACACAGGGCGAGATACGCAGTATTTT.

In this sample, this clonotype turned up many times. This chain joins TRBV29-1 and TRBJ2-5; D tentatively fits TRBD1 or TRBD2 (5 bases each). CDR3 length: 12 amino acids. The germline CDR1 and CDR2 sequences are SQVTM and ANQGSEA. V lost 7 bases and J lost 4, with 13 bases in between. The chain's CDR3 is CSGTWGTETQYF. The CDR3 bases are TGCAGCGGGACGTGGGGGACAGAGACCCAGTACTTC.

This clonotype turned up a few times. The chain combines TRBV7-2 with TRBJ2-7; possible D gene TRBD1, 6 bases. There are 14 residues in the CDR3. V was clipped by 2 bases and J by 3 bases, with 11 bases between them. CDR1 is SGHTA and CDR2 is FQGNSA in the germline V gene. In DNA form, the CDR3 reads TGTGCCAGCAGCTTAAGGGACACCTACTACGAGCAGTACTTC. This sequence encodes CASSLRDTYYEQYF.

The table lists this clonotype with a few counts. V usage is TRBV21-1 and J usage is TRBJ2-7; TRBD1 is taken as the D call from the table, unchecked against the DNA. TRBV21-1 corresponds to a pseudogene. The CDR3 contains 17 residues. The CDR3 nucleotides are TGTGCCAGCAGCCTCGCCCTAACGGACTGCCCGGTAGAAGAGCAGTACTTC. It codes for CASSLALTDCPVEEQYF.

This clonotype occurred a few times. The gene calls are TRBV4-3 and TRBJ2-5, with D maybe TRBD1 (6 bases). This CDR3 comprises 14 residues. Trimming shortened V by 2 bases and J by 7 bases, and 14 bases separated the two germline ends. CDR1 and CDR2 from the germline V gene are LGHNA and YSLEER. Written as DNA, the CDR3 is TGCGCCAGCAGCCAAAGGCTAGGGGGTTTGACCCAGTACTTC. Protein sequence: CASSQRLGGLTQYF.

This clonotype came up a few times. The J gene is TRBJ1-1, the V gene TRBV6-5, with D maybe TRBD1 (6 bases). Trimming removed 0 bases from V and 6 bases from J, with 11 bases in between. Germline CDR1 MNHEY, CDR2 SVGAGI. The CDR3 covers 14 residues. CDR3 amino acids: CASSYSRKGAEAFF. CDR3 bases: TGTGCCAGCAGTTACTCGAGAAAGGGGGCTGAAGCTTTCTTT.

The J gene is TRBJ2-7, the V gene TRBV6-5, with D possibly TRBD2 on 5 matching bases. Trimming cost V 4 bases and J 1 base, with 11 bases left between them. Germline CDR1 and CDR2: MNHEY and SVGAGI. This CDR3 is 14 amino acids long. CDR3 in amino acids: CASSLRAPSYEQYF. The CDR3 DNA reads TGTGCCAGCAGTTTGCGGGCCCCTTCCTACGAGCAGTACTTC.

CDR3 nucleotide sequence: TGTGCCATCAGTGAGGGACAGGGGGACCGGGAGCTGTTTTTT. It encodes CAISEGQGDRELFF. V and J are TRBV10-3 and TRBJ2-2, with 10 positions matching TRBD1. V trimming: 2 bases; J trimming: 9 bases; junction bases outside the gene matches: 3. CDR3 length: 14 residues. Germline V gene sequence: CDR1 ENHRY, CDR2 SYGVKD.

The CDR3 sequence: CSAQGTDEQYF. CDR3 nucleotide sequence: TGCAGTGCCCAGGGCACCGACGAGCAGTACTTC. The chain is built from TRBV20-1 and TRBJ2-7; D may be TRBD1 (5 bases). CDR1 and CDR2 (germline): DFQATT, SNEGSKA (reference sequence). With 6 bases removed from V and 5 bases from J, the gap between germline ends came to 11 bases. The CDR3 consists of 11 residues.

The rearrangement joins TRBV19 to TRBJ1-5, with D uncertain. Trimming stripped 3 bases from V and 1 base from J, with 16 bases between. The CDR3 has 17 residues. CDR1 and CDR2 (germline): LNHDA, SQIVND (reference sequence). CDR3 sequence (DNA): TGTGCCAGTAGTATGGGCAAGGCAAGCCTAAGCAATCAGCCCCAGCATTTT. Amino acid sequence: CASSMGKASLSNQPQHF.

There are a few counts of this clonotype. The chain carries TRBV5-1 and TRBJ2-7; 7 positions agree with TRBD1. Germline loops: CDR1 SGHRS, CDR2 YFSETQ. The ends lost 2 bases at V and 5 bases at J; junction bases unmatched: 7. The CDR3 contains 14 residues. CDR3 nucleotide sequence: TGCGCCAGCAGCTTCCAGGGGGTTAGCGACGAGCAGTACTTC. Amino acids: CASSFQGVSDEQYF.

In this sample, this clonotype turned up a few times. The rearrangement links TRBV5-5 to TRBJ2-3; no clear D. This CDR3 is built from 14 residues. Germline V gene lookup returns CDR1 SGHKS and CDR2 YYEKEE (reference sequence). The V and J ends lost 0 bases and 2 bases respectively, with 7 bases between them. The CDR3 DNA is TGTGCCAGCAGCTTGGGACCTATCACAGATACGCAGTATTTT. Translating it yields CASSLGPITDTQYF.

This clonotype was observed a handful of times. The rearrangement joins TRBV7-2 to TRBJ1-2; tentatively, D is TRBD1 (6 bases). The CDR3 totals 14 residues. Germline V CDR1 and CDR2: SGHTA, FQGNSA. V dropped 5 bases and J dropped 7 bases, with 17 bases sitting between them. The CDR3 sequence is CASSALQGLGGYTF. In DNA form, the CDR3 reads TGTGCCAGCAGCGCCCTACAGGGATTGGGTGGCTACACCTTC. The variable domain in full, with the rest retrieved from reference TRBV7-2 and TRBJ1-2, is GAGVSQSPSNKVTEKGKDVELRCDPISGHTALYWYRQSLGQGLEFLIYFQGNSAPDKSGLPSDRFSAERTGGSVSTLTIQRTQQEDSAVYLCASSALQGLGGYTFGSGTRLTVV.

The genes are TRBV5-6 and TRBJ2-1; no clear D. The germline V and J ends were trimmed by 4 bases and 4 bases, with 15 bases remaining between them. The CDR3 sequence is 15 residues long. Germline assignment: CDR1 SGHDT and CDR2 YYEEEE. For the CDR3, the DNA is TGTGCCAGCAGCCTTCAGGTGGTGATGTACAATGAGCAGTTCTTC. The encoded protein is CASSLQVVMYNEQFF.

In its sample, this clonotype was seen many times. The genes are TRBV12-3 or TRBV12-4 and TRBJ2-2; 7 bases agree with TRBD1. This CDR3 is 14 amino acids long. The V segment lost 6 bases and the J segment 5 bases; nucleotides outside the gene matches: 6. The CDR3 nucleotides read TGTGCCAGCAGACCACAGGGGAGTACCGGGGAGCTGTTTTTT. This sequence encodes CASRPQGSTGELFF.

This clonotype appeared many times. The rearrangement links TRBV7-2 to TRBJ1-6, with D perhaps matching TRBD1 (6 bases). Germline lookup yields CDR1 SGHTA and CDR2 FQGNSA. V was shortened by 5 bases and J by 10 bases, with 21 bases between the two germline ends. This CDR3 contains 16 residues. The CDR3 reads CASSPQQGVLSSPLHF. Here the CDR3 DNA reads TGTGCCAGCAGCCCACAACAGGGCGTCTTGTCATCACCCCTCCACTTT.

There are a few counts of this clonotype. The chain is built from TRBV5-1 and TRBJ1-1; D is perhaps TRBD1 (5 bases). Trimming left V 4 bases short and J 4 bases short, with 17 bases between. Germline V gives CDR1 SGHRS, CDR2 YFSETQ. The length of the CDR3 is 15 residues. Here the CDR3 DNA reads TGCGCCAGCAGCGGCCCCCAGGGAGTGAGCACTGAAGCTTTCTTT. Translation: CASSGPQGVSTEAFF.

This clonotype was counted many times. CDR3 DNA sequence: TGCAGTGCTTACAGGGGGCTGAGCACCGGGGAGCTGTTTTTT. This gives the protein CSAYRGLSTGELFF. The chain couples TRBV20-1 to TRBJ2-2, with 9 bases matching TRBD1. Germline trimming cut 5 bases from V and 4 bases from J; bases unmatched to any gene: 5. Germline values: CDR1 DFQATT, CDR2 SNEGSKA (reference sequence). The CDR3 contains 14 residues.

This clonotype was recorded at least ten times. The J gene is TRBJ2-5, the V gene TRBV12-3 or TRBV12-4; the match to TRBD2 covers 8 bases. The CDR3 is 14 residues long. Losses at the gene ends were 6 bases for V and 5 bases for J; bases not matched to a gene: 8. The CDR3 spells CASRSLAGEETQYF. In DNA form, the CDR3 reads TGTGCCAGCAGATCTCTAGCGGGTGAGGAGACCCAGTACTTC.

The V gene is TRBV6-2 or TRBV6-3, the J gene TRBJ2-7, with TRBD1 matching 9 bases. The germline V gene has CDR1 MNHEY and CDR2 SVGEGT. The CDR3 is 15 amino acids. With 5 bases clipped from V and 3 bases from J, the junction kept 8 bases outside the gene matches. This CDR3 is CASSAPGQGFYEQYF. The CDR3 DNA follows: TGTGCCAGCAGTGCCCCGGGACAGGGTTTCTACGAGCAGTACTTC.

This clonotype was seen at least ten times. This CDR3 reads CASSLVGPDNEQFF. In DNA, the CDR3 is TGTGCCAGCAGCCTGGTAGGTCCCGACAATGAGCAGTTCTTC. This sequence joins TRBV4-2 and TRBJ2-1; D unresolved. Trimming took 4 bases from V and 5 from J, leaving 12 bases between them. CDR1 LGHNA and CDR2 YNFKEQ come from the germline V gene. This CDR3 is built from 14 residues.

The gene calls are TRBV5-1 and TRBJ2-5, with no clear D. The V end was cut by 0 bases, the J end by 3 bases, with 9 bases between. The germline V gene encodes CDR1 SGHRS and CDR2 YFSETQ. The CDR3 sequence is 14 residues long. This CDR3 is CASSLAHSKETQYF. The DNA of the CDR3 is TGCGCCAGCAGCTTGGCCCACAGCAAAGAGACCCAGTACTTC.